The sequence of this T cell receptor (beta chain) was determined in a study of T cell repertoires in cytomegalovirus infection (dated by TCRdb to the late 2010s). Background on the whole study: Donor HLA type was relevant to the analysis, as public TCR beta signatures indicated carriage of CMV infection together with the matching HLA type. Broader findings and caveats from the paper: The ex vivo response was dominated by HLA-C-restricted CMV-specific TCR beta clonotypes, and the single most frequent clonotype in two of eight donors was supplied by these HLA-C-restricted clonotypes. Carriers of CMV infection plus the relevant HLA type were discriminated by the cumulative frequency of public TCR beta family members in the study cohort and in an independent roughly 370-donor cohort.

Concerning this clonotype: Its antigen has not been determined. Per-base quality was not reported, and no clone a single base away is much larger than it.

The CDR3 measures 15 amino acids from cysteine to phenylalanine. The entry retains the CDR3 DNA only, 45 bases that are in frame from base 1. The germline V end is reduced by 5 bases and the J end by 3 bases; junction bases left unmatched: 11. CDR1 and CDR2 are drawn from the germline V gene (reference sequence): DFQATT, SNEGSKA. Sequencing took place on an Illumina HiSeq 1500. The raw public data were reprocessed by TCRdb itself: fastp quality trimming at Q25, MiXCR clonotype calling, in-frame beta chains only. CDR3 protein sequences are deduplicated, and each keeps its most common genes and DNA. This sample is represented by 150,000 or so distinct CDR3 sequences; 23% of them were singletons. Together, the top ten hold approximately 11% of the sample.

The receptor chain draws on TRBV20-1 and TRBJ1-2; 8 nucleotides in the junction match TRBD1. The clonotype originates from a human donor in good health (CMV status not recorded). Some clones in this sample may be carry-over from other donors' samples. Input material: PBMCs. The CDR3 amino acid sequence is: CSAPPRTGSDYGYTF. At the DNA level, the sequence is TGCAGTGCTCCCCCCCGGACAGGGTCGGACTATGGCTACACCTTC.